These 27 T cell receptor beta chains were all obtained from the same sample, sequenced in a study of OX40 agonist ivuxolimab in advanced cancers. Libraries were made using the immunoSEQ multiplex PCR assay. The table comes from immuneACCESS by way of TCRdb, which keeps in-frame sequences with V and J called. Part of the clones is missing from these tables; in studies checked, under half for an unresolved V gene and the rest for unknown reasons. A total of tens of thousands of clones appear in this sample, approximately 90% of them only once. Roughly 1.3% of the sample rests with the top ten. The specimen comprised CD4+ or CD8+ T cells sorted from blood, sampled in a trial of the OX40 agonist ivuxolimab. The receptors derive from an adult with an advanced solid tumor such as melanoma, head and neck, liver or kidney cancer.

This clone was seen just once. This chain uses TRBV5-4 with TRBJ1-2, with TRBD1 matching over 8 bases. V was clipped by 4 bases and J by 6 bases; unmatched bases: 11. The CDR3 totals 15 residues. CDR1 is SGHNT and CDR2 is YYREEE in the germline V gene (reference sequence). CDR3 amino acids: CASSRWTGLDDGYTF. Written as DNA, the CDR3 is TGTGCCAGCAGCCGCTGGACAGGGCTTGACGATGGCTACACCTTC.

This chain links TRBV5-1 with TRBJ1-1; no firm D call. This CDR3 is built from 14 residues. V lost 1 base and J lost 2, with 9 bases in between. Looked up from germline, CDR1 is SGHRS and CDR2 is YFSETQ. The CDR3 here is CASSLRWANTEAFF. The CDR3 coding sequence is TGCGCCAGCAGCTTGAGGTGGGCCAACACTGAAGCTTTCTTT.

CDR3 residues: CASSLVRDREQFF. The CDR3 nucleotides are TGCGCCAGCAGCTTGGTTAGAGACAGGGAGCAGTTCTTC. The chain joins TRBV5-1 to TRBJ2-1; D possibly corresponds to TRBD1 (6 bases). Trimming cost V 0 bases and J 10 bases, with 11 bases left between them. Germline lookup yields CDR1 SGHRS and CDR2 YFSETQ. CDR3 length: 13 residues.

The rearrangement links TRBV7-9 to TRBJ1-2; D ambiguous. CDR1 is SEHNR and CDR2 is FQNEAQ in the germline V gene (reference sequence). The CDR3 length is 14 residues. The V and J ends lost 5 bases and 5 bases respectively, with 15 bases between them. The CDR3 loop is CASSQRWQNYGYTF. The CDR3 DNA reads as TGTGCCAGCAGCCAACGATGGCAGAATTATGGCTACACCTTC.

The chain employs TRBV4-3 and TRBJ2-1; 7 positions agree with TRBD1. CDR1 and CDR2 from the germline V gene are LGHNA and YSLEER. J gave up 0 bases and V 3 bases, and 2 bases lay outside the gene matches. The CDR3 consists of 15 residues. CDR3 DNA sequence: TGCGCCAGCAGCCACCGGGACAGCTCCTACAATGAGCAGTTCTTC. Its translation is CASSHRDSSYNEQFF.

V usage is TRBV19 and J usage is TRBJ2-5; TRBD1 might be the D (6 bases). Germline CDR1 and CDR2: LNHDA and SQIVND (reference sequence). V dropped 5 bases and J dropped 1 base, with 17 bases sitting between them. CDR3 size: 16 residues. Written as DNA, the CDR3 is TGTGCCAGTAGTGAAACCGGGACAACTATCCAAGAGACCCAGTACTTC. This codes for CASSETGTTIQETQYF.

The chain has TRBV7-9 and TRBJ1-4, with 7 bases that match TRBD1. The CDR3 extends over 16 amino acids. The ends lost 5 bases at V and 8 bases at J; junction bases unmatched: 14. Germline V gives CDR1 SEHNR, CDR2 FQNEAQ (reference sequence). This chain's CDR3 is CASSPPGRQGGEKLFF. The CDR3 region has the DNA TGTGCCAGCAGCCCCCCCGGCCGCCAGGGGGGGGAAAAACTGTTTTTT.

The chain is built from TRBV7-9 and TRBJ1-3; D not certain. This CDR3 region has 17 residues. V lost 1 base and J 1 base, leaving 14 bases between the germline ends. Per germline, CDR1 SEHNR and CDR2 FQNEAQ (reference sequence). CDR3 sequence reads: CASSLGEMRRSGNTIYF. CDR3 coding DNA: TGTGCCAGCAGCTTAGGGGAAATGAGGCGGTCTGGAAACACCATATATTTT.

The genes are TRBV28 and TRBJ1-5; maybe TRBD1 (5 bases). This CDR3 has 13 amino acids. The V end was cut by 7 bases, the J end by 4 bases, with 11 bases between. Germline V gene lookup returns CDR1 MDHEN and CDR2 SYDVKM. The CDR3 DNA sequence: TGTGCCAGCACCGGGACTCGGAATCAGCCCCAGCATTTT. This gives the protein CASTGTRNQPQHF.

This chain links TRBV7-2 with TRBJ2-7; 9 positions agree with TRBD2. There are 15 residues in the CDR3. From germline, CDR1 is SGHTA and CDR2 FQGNSA. V shed 5 bases, J shed 6 bases, and the junction held 11 bases outside the gene matches. In nucleotides, the CDR3 is TGTGCCAGCAGCCCCTATAGCGGGAGCCAAGGCGAGCAGTACTTC. Translating gives CASSPYSGSQGEQYF.

The chain is built from TRBV7-9 and TRBJ2-5; the D gene is possibly TRBD2 (5 bases). The CDR3 consists of 15 residues. Germline assignment: CDR1 SEHNR and CDR2 FQNEAQ (reference sequence). V dropped 4 bases and J dropped 2 bases, with 14 bases sitting between them. The CDR3 nucleotides read TGTGCCAGCAGCTCATTAGCGCGACTTCAAGAGACCCAGTACTTC. Translated: CASSSLARLQETQYF.

Sample share makes this clone medium-sized. The sample has other DNA sequences that encode this CDR3 too. This rearrangement joins TRBV9 to TRBJ2-5; 9 positions match TRBD1. This CDR3 spans 15 amino acids. J gave up 3 bases and V 4 bases, and 7 bases lay outside the gene matches. Germline V gene data show CDR1 as SGDLS and CDR2 as YYNGEE. In nucleotides, the CDR3 is TGTGCCAGCAGCTATCGACAGGGGGTCGAAGAGACCCAGTACTTC. It codes for CASSYRQGVEETQYF.

The chain couples TRBV6-5 to TRBJ2-5, with 8 bases lining up with TRBD1. CDR3 size: 16 residues. V lost 2 bases and J lost 7; bases outside the gene matches: 12. Germline V CDR1 and CDR2: MNHEY, SVGAGI. In DNA, the CDR3 is TGTGCCAGCAGTTACCGCTCGGCAGGGGGCTATGGGACCCAGTACTTC. Its translation: CASSYRSAGGYGTQYF.

The chain carries TRBV6-1 and TRBJ2-1; weak D call: TRBD2 (6 bases). With 1 base removed from V and 9 bases from J, the gap between germline ends came to 10 bases. Germline-derived CDR1 and CDR2 are MNHNS and SASEGT. This CDR3 is 13 amino acids long. CDR3: CASSEVRGTEQFF. The CDR3 DNA reads as TGTGCCAGCAGTGAAGTTCGGGGGACTGAGCAGTTCTTC.

The chain links TRBV19 to TRBJ2-7; TRBD1 is a possible D gene (5 bases). The CDR3 sequence is 14 residues long. The germline CDR1 and CDR2 sequences are LNHDA and SQIVND (reference sequence). V dropped 6 bases and J dropped 0 bases, with 12 bases sitting between them. DNA for the CDR3: TGTGCCAGTAGCAGACAGCAAACCTCCTACGAGCAGTACTTC. Its translation is CASSRQQTSYEQYF.

J is TRBJ1-2 and V is TRBV5-1, with 7 bases aligning to TRBD1. Germline V gene data show CDR1 as SGHRS and CDR2 as YFSETQ. This CDR3 is built from 14 residues. The V and J ends lost 0 bases and 4 bases, in that order; junction bases with no gene match: 3. The CDR3 loop is CASSLGTGFYGYTF. The CDR3 DNA follows: TGCGCCAGCAGCTTGGGGACAGGATTCTATGGCTACACCTTC.

This clone was observed a handful of times. The V call is TRBV10-2, the J call TRBJ1-2; D remains ambiguous. V lost 2 bases and J 7 bases, leaving 8 bases between the germline ends. This CDR3 contains 12 residues. CDR1 is WSHSY, CDR2 SAAADI, per germline. CDR3 sequence: CASSETPLGYTF. CDR3 DNA sequence: TGCGCCAGCAGTGAGACACCTCTTGGCTACACCTTC.

The genes are TRBV7-2 and TRBJ2-5; D is uncertain. Germline lookup yields CDR1 SGHTA and CDR2 FQGNSA. CDR3 length equals 14 residues. Trimming removed 0 bases at V and 1 base at J, with 6 bases between. CDR3 region: CASSLALSQETQYF. Here the CDR3 DNA reads TGTGCCAGCAGCTTAGCGCTTAGCCAAGAGACCCAGTACTTC.

Note on this clone: At one end, the junction sequence differs from germline, possibly due to a read error. The chain is built from TRBV9 and TRBJ1-5; a possible D gene is TRBD1 (5 bases). This CDR3 has 17 amino acids. The germline V gene encodes CDR1 SGDLS and CDR2 YYNGEE. In DNA, the CDR3 is TGCGCCAGCAGCCTCCCAGGGTCAGGGACTTCCAATCAGCCCCAGCATTTT. Residues: CASSLPGSGTSNQPQHF.

The chain joins TRBV9 to TRBJ2-7; a weak D match, TRBD2 (6 bases). Between the trimmed V and J ends, which lost 4 bases and 4 bases, there was a span of 18 bases. This CDR3 is built from 15 residues. Germline V gives CDR1 SGDLS, CDR2 YYNGEE. CDR3 sequence (DNA): TGTGCCAGCAGCCCCGGGGGTGGTTTCCTATACGAGCAGTACTTC. It codes for CASSPGGGFLYEQYF.

CDR3 bases: TGTGCCAGCGGCCGACAACCACCCTACAATGAGCAGTTCTTC. Protein: CASGRQPPYNEQFF. The chain employs TRBV7-2 and TRBJ2-1, with D uncertain. There are 14 residues in the CDR3. CDR1 and CDR2 (germline): SGHTA, FQGNSA. The V gene lost 8 bases and the J gene lost 2 bases, with 13 bases spanning the gap.

The chain combines TRBV5-1 with TRBJ2-7; TRBD1 matches 7 bases. Germline V CDR1 and CDR2: SGHRS, YFSETQ. CDR3 length equals 13 residues. Trimming removed 7 bases from V and 2 bases from J; junction bases left unmatched: 6. CDR3 coding DNA: TGCGCCAGCCAGGAAGGACAGGCCTACGAGCAGTACTTC. Encoded protein: CASQEGQAYEQYF. Full variable domain (outside the CDR3, taken from reference TRBV5-1 and TRBJ2-7): KAGVTQTPRYLIKTRGQQVTLSCSPISGHRSVSWYQQTPGQGLQFLFEYFSETQRNKGNFPGRFSGRQFSNSRSEMNVSTLELGDSALYLCASQEGQAYEQYFGPGTRLTVT.

The chain uses TRBV6-5 and TRBJ2-7; possibly TRBD2 for D (5 bases). Germline V gene lookup returns CDR1 MNHEY and CDR2 SVGAGI. CDR3 length: 11 residues. V lost 5 bases and J 7 bases, leaving 9 bases between the germline ends. The CDR3 reads CASSESGEQYF. CDR3 DNA sequence: TGTGCCAGCAGTGAATCGGGAGAGCAGTACTTC.

The genes are TRBV7-8 and TRBJ2-2; D is possibly TRBD1 or TRBD2 (5 bases each). Between the trimmed V and J ends, which lost 4 bases and 4 bases, there was a span of 13 bases. CDR3 size: 15 residues. Germline assignment: CDR1 SGHVS and CDR2 FQNEAQ. CDR3 in amino acids: CASSWSGTSTGELFF. The CDR3 nucleotides read TGTGCCAGCAGCTGGTCAGGGACCTCCACCGGGGAGCTGTTTTTT.

The gene calls are TRBV18 and TRBJ2-4, with 13 positions matching TRBD2. Germline V gene data show CDR1 as KGHSH and CDR2 as LQKENI. J was trimmed by 6 bases and V by 3 bases; bases with no gene match: 5. The CDR3 sequence is 16 residues long. The CDR3 nucleotides are TGTGCCAGCTCACCTTGGACTAGCGGGAGTGGAAACATTCAGTACTTC. Its translation is CASSPWTSGSGNIQYF. The full variable domain, completed using reference TRBV18 and TRBJ2-4, is NAGVMQNPRHLVRRRGQEARLRCSPMKGHSHVYWYRQLPEEGLKFMVYLQKENIIDESGMPKERFSAEFPKEGPSILRIQQVVRGDSAAYFCASSPWTSGSGNIQYFGAGTRLSVL.

This clone was seen a handful of times. The chain combines TRBV12-5 with TRBJ1-1, with D unclear. Germline-derived CDR1 and CDR2 are LGHNT and FRNRAP. The V end was cut by 5 bases, the J end by 4 bases, with 5 bases between. CDR3 length equals 11 residues. CDR3 nucleotides: TGTGCTAGTGGTCCCCTCACTGAAGCTTTCTTT. Translated: CASGPLTEAFF. Combining the CDR3 with reference TRBV12-5 and TRBJ1-1 gives the whole variable domain DARVTQTPRHKVTEMGQEVTMRCQPILGHNTVFWYRQTMMQGLELLAYFRNRAPLDDSGMPKDRFSAEMPDATLATLKIQPSEPRDSAVYFCASGPLTEAFFGQGTRLTVV.

The genes are TRBV7-9 and TRBJ2-5; a possible D gene is TRBD1 (5 bases). Trimming removed 4 bases from V and 4 bases from J, with 7 bases in between. The germline V gene encodes CDR1 SEHNR and CDR2 FQNEAQ (reference sequence). The CDR3 is made up of 12 amino acids. The CDR3 region is CASSYQGETQYF. The CDR3 DNA sequence: TGTGCCAGCAGCTATCAGGGAGAGACCCAGTACTTC. Based on the CDR3 plus reference TRBV7-9 and TRBJ2-5, the full variable domain is DTGVSQNPRHKITKRGQNVTFRCDPISEHNRLYWYRQTLGQGPEFLTYFQNEAQLEKSRLLSDRFSAERPKGSFSTLEIQRTEQGDSAMYLCASSYQGETQYFGPGTRLLVL.